The 22 T cell receptor beta chains below come from one sample, sequenced in a study of blood T cell repertoires in COVID-19. Clones were sequenced by immunoSEQ multiplex PCR, and TCRdb holds only the in-frame ones, with some missing. The sample has 250,000 to 300,000 clones; roughly nine tenths are singletons. The specimen was peripheral blood. The source is a man aged 50-59 years with acute or convalescent COVID-19.

This chain uses TRBV5-5 with TRBJ1-1; unclear D gene. The CDR3 contains 15 residues. CDR1 is SGHKS and CDR2 is YYEKEE in the germline V gene (reference sequence). V was shortened by 4 bases and J by 0 bases, with 13 bases between the two germline ends. CDR3 protein: CASSPAAGMNTEAFF. In DNA form, the CDR3 reads TGTGCCAGCAGCCCGGCGGCGGGGATGAACACTGAAGCTTTCTTT.

The chain combines TRBV5-4 with TRBJ2-1; weak D call: TRBD2 (5 bases). CDR3 length: 17 residues. The germline V gene has CDR1 SGHNT and CDR2 YYREEE (reference sequence). The V end lost 0 bases, the J end lost 0 bases, and 13 bases lay between the germline ends. In DNA, the CDR3 is TGTGCCAGCAGCTTGGGGGCGGGTATAAGCTCCTACAATGAGCAGTTCTTC. Its protein product is CASSLGAGISSYNEQFF.

The chain links TRBV12-3 or TRBV12-4 to TRBJ1-1; D may be TRBD1 (5 bases). This CDR3 is built from 13 residues. Trimming removed 5 bases at V and 0 bases at J, with 7 bases between. CDR3 sequence: CASSTTVNTEAFF. For the CDR3, the DNA is TGTGCCAGCAGTACGACAGTGAACACTGAAGCTTTCTTT.

This chain joins TRBV6-5 and TRBJ2-7, with D possibly matching TRBD1 (5 bases). This CDR3 has 14 residues. Looked up from germline, CDR1 is MNHEY and CDR2 is SVGAGI. Trimming shortened V by 7 bases and J by 6 bases, and 19 bases separated the two germline ends. CDR3 amino acids: CASMAMAGSGEQYF. The CDR3 coding sequence is TGTGCCAGCATGGCAATGGCAGGGTCGGGCGAGCAGTACTTC.

The chain carries TRBV7-8 and TRBJ2-6; D uncertain. CDR3 length equals 16 residues. Trimming pared 4 bases from V and 0 bases from J, leaving 10 bases between. CDR1 and CDR2 from the germline V gene are SGHVS and FQNEAQ. As DNA, the CDR3 is TGTGCCAGCAGCTCGACTGGAGACTCTGGGGCCAACGTCCTGACTTTC. It encodes CASSSTGDSGANVLTF. The full variable domain, in which reference TRBV7-8 and TRBJ2-6 provide the parts outside the CDR3, is GAGVSQSPRYKVAKRGQDVALRCDPISGHVSLFWYQQALGQGPEFLTYFQNEAQLDKSGLPSDRFFAERPEGSVSTLKIQRTQQEDSAVYLCASSSTGDSGANVLTFGAGSRLTVL.

The CDR3 protein is CASTFGTGVNYEQYF. CDR3 in DNA: TGTGCCAGCACCTTCGGGACAGGGGTTAATTACGAGCAGTACTTC. The genes are TRBV2 and TRBJ2-7; TRBD1 agrees at 10 bases. J was trimmed by 4 bases and V by 7 bases; bases with no gene match: 10. Germline loops: CDR1 SNHLY, CDR2 FYNNEI. The CDR3 totals 15 residues. The full variable domain, completed using reference TRBV2 and TRBJ2-7, is EPEVTQTPSHQVTQMGQEVILRCVPISNHLYFYWYRQILGQKVEFLVSFYNNEISEKSEIFDDQFSVERPDGSNFTLKIRSTKLEDSAMYFCASTFGTGVNYEQYFGPGTRLTVT.

The chain is built from TRBV6-1 and TRBJ2-1; maybe TRBD2 (7 bases). The CDR3 contains 16 residues. Germline values: CDR1 MNHNS, CDR2 SASEGT. V dropped 2 bases and J dropped 4 bases, with 15 bases sitting between them. The CDR3 bases are TGTGCCAGCAGTGAATCGGCGGGGGCACCATACAATGAGCAGTTCTTC. Encoded protein: CASSESAGAPYNEQFF.

This clone came up once. The chain has TRBV19 and TRBJ1-2, with D possibly being TRBD1 (6 bases). This CDR3 has 15 amino acids. Germline assignment: CDR1 LNHDA and CDR2 SQIVND (reference sequence). The V end lost 6 bases, the J end lost 12 bases, and 26 bases lay between the germline ends. For the CDR3, the DNA is TGTGCCAGTAGCCCCTCGGCCTCCTACAGGGTCCCAGACACCTTC. Translated, it gives CASSPSASYRVPDTF.

The chain combines TRBV5-1 with TRBJ1-6; 8 nucleotides match TRBD1. The CDR3 has 15 residues. The V gene end was trimmed by 4 bases and the J gene end by 7 bases; junction bases not matched to a gene: 7. The germline V gene has CDR1 SGHRS and CDR2 YFSETQ. CDR3 nucleotides: TGCGCCAGCAGCCCCGGACAGGGTCTAAATTCACCCCTCCACTTT. Its protein is CASSPGQGLNSPLHF.

The chain links TRBV3-1 (or the pseudogene TRBV3-2) to TRBJ2-2; possible D gene TRBD2, 6 bases. V lost 0 bases and J 5 bases, leaving 7 bases between the germline ends. The CDR3 runs to 14 residues. CDR1 is LGHDT, CDR2 YNNKEL, per germline (reference sequence). CDR3 loop: CASSQETSTGELFF. The CDR3 nucleotides are TGTGCCAGCAGCCAAGAGACTAGTACCGGGGAGCTGTTTTTT.

A few counts support this clone. This chain connects TRBV12-5 to TRBJ2-2; the match to TRBD2 covers 7 bases. The length of the CDR3 is 20 residues. V dropped 2 bases and J dropped 2; count of bases not matched to a gene: 17. The germline CDR1 and CDR2 sequences are LGHNT and FRNRAP. CDR3 bases: TGTGCTAGTGGTTTGCCACCGGGGCGGGGGTTACGACTTAACACCGGGGAGCTGTTTTTT. Amino acid sequence: CASGLPPGRGLRLNTGELFF. Full variable domain (missing parts from reference TRBV12-5 and TRBJ2-2): DARVTQTPRHKVTEMGQEVTMRCQPILGHNTVFWYRQTMMQGLELLAYFRNRAPLDDSGMPKDRFSAEMPDATLATLKIQPSEPRDSAVYFCASGLPPGRGLRLNTGELFFGEGSRLTVL.

The genes are TRBV18 and TRBJ2-2, with TRBD1 matching 9 bases. The germline V gene encodes CDR1 KGHSH and CDR2 LQKENI. This CDR3 spans 16 amino acids. Losses at the gene ends were 1 base for V and 2 bases for J; bases not matched to a gene: 2. In DNA form, the CDR3 reads TGTGCCAGCTCACCACAACAGGGGGCAAACACCGGGGAGCTGTTTTTT. Its translation: CASSPQQGANTGELFF.

The chain recombines TRBV18 with TRBJ1-1; D gene ambiguous. The germline V and J ends were trimmed by 5 bases and 5 bases, with 18 bases remaining between them. Looked up from germline, CDR1 is KGHSH and CDR2 is LQKENI. This CDR3 has 15 amino acids. The CDR3 spells CASSFTGELGTEAFF. For the CDR3, the DNA is TGTGCCAGCTCATTTACCGGGGAACTCGGGACTGAAGCTTTCTTT. Combining the CDR3 with reference TRBV18 and TRBJ1-1 gives the whole variable domain NAGVMQNPRHLVRRRGQEARLRCSPMKGHSHVYWYRQLPEEGLKFMVYLQKENIIDESGMPKERFSAEFPKEGPSILRIQQVVRGDSAAYFCASSFTGELGTEAFFGQGTRLTVV.

This clone was detected a few times. This chain connects TRBV14 to TRBJ1-2; maybe TRBD1 (6 bases). Trimming removed 4 bases from V and 6 bases from J, with 12 bases in between. This CDR3 spans 13 amino acids. Germline-derived CDR1 and CDR2 are SGHDN and FVKESK. CDR3 loop: CASSRNREDGYTF. The CDR3 DNA reads as TGTGCCAGCAGCCGCAACAGGGAAGATGGCTACACCTTC.

The chain joins TRBV4-2 to TRBJ1-5; possible D gene TRBD1, 5 bases. This CDR3 has 15 amino acids. Germline CDR1 and CDR2: LGHNA and YNFKEQ. V lost 0 bases and J 7 bases, leaving 13 bases between the germline ends. CDR3 DNA sequence: TGTGCCAGCAGCCAAGATTTAGGGGTGGGGCAGCCCCAGCATTTT. Protein: CASSQDLGVGQPQHF.

The V and J genes are TRBV5-8 and TRBJ2-3; D remains ambiguous. Trimming shortened V by 0 bases and J by 5 bases, and 7 bases separated the two germline ends. Germline V gene lookup returns CDR1 SGHTS and CDR2 YDEGEE. The CDR3 spans 13 residues. The DNA of the CDR3 is TGTGCCAGCAGCTTGGGCGTCCAAGATACGCAGTATTTT. Amino acids: CASSLGVQDTQYF.

The chain uses TRBV2 and TRBJ2-7, with D perhaps matching TRBD2 (6 bases). Germline loops: CDR1 SNHLY, CDR2 FYNNEI. V was trimmed by 8 bases and J by 4 bases, leaving 15 bases between them. CDR3 size: 13 residues. The CDR3 is CASGGSTGYEQYF. The CDR3 nucleotides are TGTGCCAGCGGGGGGTCTACAGGTTACGAGCAGTACTTC.

This chain connects TRBV6-5 to TRBJ1-2; 12 bases are a match to TRBD1. V lost 8 bases, J lost 7 bases, and 8 bases stayed unmatched. The germline V gene has CDR1 MNHEY and CDR2 SVGAGI. The CDR3 spans 14 residues. DNA for the CDR3: TGTGCCAGCGGGATGGGACAGGGGGCAATTGGCTACACCTTC. Translating gives CASGMGQGAIGYTF.

J is TRBJ2-7 and V is TRBV10-1; a weak D match, TRBD1 (5 bases). Trimming took 2 bases from V and 9 from J, leaving 14 bases between them. The CDR3 has 13 residues. CDR1 and CDR2 (germline): WNHNN, SYGVQD (reference sequence). CDR3 amino acids: CASSETGGLPQYF. The CDR3 coding sequence is TGCGCCAGCAGTGAGACAGGTGGCCTTCCGCAGTACTTC.

The gene calls are TRBV5-8 and TRBJ2-7; the D gene is possibly TRBD1 (6 bases). V was pared by 4 bases and J by 2 bases, with 13 bases between. Germline V gene lookup returns CDR1 SGHTS and CDR2 YDEGEE. This CDR3 region has 14 residues. CDR3 in amino acids: CASSRGQPTYEQYF. Written as DNA, the CDR3 is TGTGCCAGCAGCCGAGGACAGCCTACCTACGAGCAGTACTTC. The variable domain in full, with the rest retrieved from reference TRBV5-8 and TRBJ2-7, is EAGVTQSPTHLIKTRGQQATLRCSPISGHTSVYWYQQALGLGLQFLLWYDEGEERNRGNFPPRFSGRQFPNYSSELNVNALELEDSALYLCASSRGQPTYEQYFGPGTRLTVT.

The J gene is TRBJ1-2, the V gene TRBV2; tentatively, D is TRBD1 (5 bases). The CDR3 is made up of 13 amino acids. Deletions cut 4 bases from V and 6 bases from J, with 12 bases between. Per germline, CDR1 SNHLY and CDR2 FYNNEI. The CDR3 loop is CASSGIRGDGYTF. The CDR3 coding sequence is TGTGCCAGCAGTGGGATAAGGGGCGATGGCTACACCTTC.

The rearrangement uses TRBV27 and TRBJ1-1, with D perhaps matching TRBD1 (5 bases). V lost 5 bases, J lost 8 bases, and 9 bases lay in between. This CDR3 contains 11 residues. CDR1 is MNHEY and CDR2 is SMNVEV in the germline V gene (reference sequence). For the CDR3, the DNA is TGTGCCAGCAGTACCAACAGGGAAGCTTTCTTT. It encodes CASSTNREAFF.